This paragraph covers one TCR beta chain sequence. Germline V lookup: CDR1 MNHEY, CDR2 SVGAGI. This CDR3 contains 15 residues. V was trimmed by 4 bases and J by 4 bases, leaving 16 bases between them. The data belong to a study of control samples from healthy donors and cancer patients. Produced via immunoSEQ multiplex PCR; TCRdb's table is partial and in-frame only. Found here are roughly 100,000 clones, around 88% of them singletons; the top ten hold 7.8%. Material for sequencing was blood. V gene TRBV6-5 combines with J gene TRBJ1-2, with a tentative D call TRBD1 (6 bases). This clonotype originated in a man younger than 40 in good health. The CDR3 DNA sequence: TGTGCCAGCAGTTGGGGGGGGAGGGGGTCCTATGGCTACACCTTC. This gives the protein CASSWGGRGSYGYTF.